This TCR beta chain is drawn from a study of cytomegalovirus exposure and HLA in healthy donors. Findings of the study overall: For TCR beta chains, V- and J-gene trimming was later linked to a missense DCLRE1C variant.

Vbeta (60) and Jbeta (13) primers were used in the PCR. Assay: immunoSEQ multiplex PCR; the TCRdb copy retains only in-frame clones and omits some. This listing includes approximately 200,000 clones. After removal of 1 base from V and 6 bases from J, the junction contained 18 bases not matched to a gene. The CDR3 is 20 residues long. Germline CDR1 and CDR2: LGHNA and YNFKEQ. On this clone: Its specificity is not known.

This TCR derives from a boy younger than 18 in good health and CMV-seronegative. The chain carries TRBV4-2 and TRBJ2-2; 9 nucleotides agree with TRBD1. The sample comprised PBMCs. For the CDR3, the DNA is TGTGCCAGCAGCCAAGGTCTCTCATCATCCGGGACAGGGCCGTCCGGGGAGCTGTTTTTT. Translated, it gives CASSQGLSSSGTGPSGELFF.